Detailed here is one T cell receptor (beta chain). This sample is part of a study of blood T cell repertoires in COVID-19. Whole-study context: The study drew acute and convalescent COVID-19 samples from the United States, Italy and Spain. In each case, the material was cDNA or gDNA derived from T cells, B-cell-depleted T cells, or PBMCs.

The table came from immunoSEQ multiplex PCR; TCRdb's copy has only in-frame clones and leaves some out. Among about 95,000 clones listed, roughly 80% were seen once. The germline V gene encodes CDR1 MDHEN and CDR2 SYDVKM. J was trimmed by 7 bases and V by 7 bases; bases with no gene match: 4. The CDR3 is 11 residues long. The gene calls are TRBV28 and TRBJ2-7, with 7 positions matching TRBD1. The material sequenced was peripheral blood. The receptor was derived from a man aged 80 or over with COVID-19, enrolled during active disease. In DNA form, the CDR3 reads TGTGCCAGCATTCAACAGGGGGAGCAGTACTTC. This sequence encodes CASIQQGEQYF.